The 21 T cell receptor beta chains in this list originate from one sample, sequenced in a study of blood T cell repertoires in COVID-19. Clones were sequenced by immunoSEQ multiplex PCR, and TCRdb holds only the in-frame ones, with some missing. The sample shows 150,000 to 200,000 clones, 70% to 90% of them seen only once. The sample comprised peripheral blood. These receptors all come from an older woman with COVID-19, enrolled during active disease.

This chain connects TRBV30 to TRBJ2-7, with no clear D. The V and J ends lost 3 bases and 3 bases respectively, with 12 bases between them. The CDR3 consists of 13 residues. Per the germline V gene, CDR1 is GTSNPN and CDR2 is SVGIG (reference sequence). The CDR3: CAWRKPKLYEQYF. CDR3 DNA: TGTGCCTGGAGGAAGCCCAAGCTCTACGAGCAGTACTTC.

This chain uses TRBV28 with TRBJ1-2, with D hard to call. CDR1 is MDHEN and CDR2 is SYDVKM in the germline V gene. The CDR3 loop spans 13 amino acids. The ends were cut back, 6 bases at V and 8 bases at J, with 16 bases in the middle. The CDR3 loop reads CASSRQGFRGYTF. In DNA, the CDR3 is TGTGCCAGCAGCCGACAAGGCTTTCGAGGCTACACCTTC.

The chain couples TRBV6-5 to TRBJ2-7, with a tentative D call TRBD1 (6 bases). The CDR3 is 13 residues long. CDR1 and CDR2 from the germline V gene are MNHEY and SVGAGI. V lost 4 bases and J 3 bases, leaving 10 bases between the germline ends. CDR3 coding DNA: TGTGCCAGCAGTTGGGACATTCGCTACGAGCAGTACTTC. As protein: CASSWDIRYEQYF.

The chain links TRBV30 to TRBJ1-3, with 7 positions matching TRBD1. Per the germline V gene, CDR1 is GTSNPN and CDR2 is SVGIG (reference sequence). The CDR3 runs 13 residues. V shed 3 bases, J shed 7 bases, and the junction held 6 bases outside the gene matches. CDR3 nucleotides: TGTGCCTGGAGGGGAGACAGGGCCAACACCATATATTTT. The encoded protein is CAWRGDRANTIYF.

This clone was counted only a few times. The chain joins TRBV5-6 to TRBJ2-7; TRBD2 might be the D (6 bases). V dropped 2 bases and J dropped 6 bases, with 6 bases sitting between them. Germline CDR1 and CDR2: SGHDT and YYEEEE. CDR3 size: 11 residues. CDR3 residues: CASSLAGEQYF. The CDR3 DNA reads as TGTGCCAGCAGCTTAGCGGGCGAGCAGTACTTC.

This clone came up a few times. The same CDR3 arises from other DNA sequences in this sample as well. CDR3 sequence: CASSPRQGPYEQYF. The CDR3 nucleotides read TGTGCCAGCAGCCCGAGACAGGGCCCATACGAGCAGTACTTC. The chain is built from TRBV11-2 and TRBJ2-7; TRBD1 matches 7 bases. The CDR3 extends over 14 amino acids. J gave up 4 bases and V 5 bases, and 8 bases lay outside the gene matches. CDR1 is SGHAT and CDR2 is FQNNGV in the germline V gene.

This rearrangement joins TRBV5-6 to TRBJ1-6; D is undetermined. The CDR3 spans 14 residues. Trimming removed 2 bases from V and 4 bases from J, with 7 bases in between. Germline V gives CDR1 SGHDT, CDR2 YYEEEE. The chain's CDR3 is CASSLTAYNSPLHF. The CDR3 bases are TGTGCCAGCAGCTTAACAGCATATAATTCACCCCTCCACTTT. Filled out from reference TRBV5-6 and TRBJ1-6, the complete variable domain reads DAGVTQSPTHLIKTRGQQVTLRCSPKSGHDTVSWYQQALGQGPQFIFQYYEEEERQRGNFPDRFSGHQFPNYSSELNVNALLLGDSALYLCASSLTAYNSPLHFGNGTRLTVT.

The chain recombines TRBV6-5 with TRBJ1-3, with TRBD1 as a possible D gene (5 bases). V lost 6 bases and J lost 0, with 9 bases in between. The CDR3 has 14 amino acids. From germline, CDR1 is MNHEY and CDR2 SVGAGI. The CDR3 region is CASSQGSSGNTIYF. The CDR3 DNA is TGTGCCAGCAGCCAGGGTTCCTCTGGAAACACCATATATTTT.

V gene TRBV24-1 combines with J gene TRBJ2-3; D uncertain. The germline V gene has CDR1 KGHDR and CDR2 SFDVKD. CDR3 length: 12 residues. The V and J ends lost 1 base and 10 bases respectively, with 8 bases between them. The CDR3 loop reads CATSDLISPQYF. The CDR3, as DNA: TGTGCCACCAGTGATTTAATTAGTCCGCAGTATTTT.

This chain joins TRBV9 and TRBJ1-2; unclear D gene. This CDR3 contains 15 residues. Per germline, CDR1 SGDLS and CDR2 YYNGEE. Trimming removed 6 bases from V and 5 bases from J, with 20 bases in between. CDR3 loop: CASTGIPGMKYGYTF. The CDR3 DNA follows: TGTGCCAGCACGGGTATCCCCGGGATGAAGTATGGCTACACCTTC.

The chain recombines TRBV6-5 with TRBJ1-1; 9 bases fit TRBD1. This CDR3 has 14 amino acids. Germline lookup yields CDR1 MNHEY and CDR2 SVGAGI. J was trimmed by 4 bases and V by 6 bases; bases with no gene match: 6. CDR3 sequence: CASRFRDRATEAFF. The CDR3 DNA follows: TGTGCCAGCAGGTTCCGGGACAGGGCCACTGAAGCTTTCTTT.

A word on this clone: Other DNA sequences from this sample encode an identical CDR3 as well. Here the CDR3 reads CASSLGQGGYGYTF. CDR3 DNA sequence: TGCGCCAGCAGCCTCGGACAGGGAGGATATGGCTACACCTTC. J is TRBJ1-2 and V is TRBV5-1; TRBD1 matches at 8 bases. Germline lookup yields CDR1 SGHRS and CDR2 YFSETQ. The CDR3 extends over 14 amino acids. J lost 5 bases, V lost 4 bases, and 7 bases had no gene match. Full variable domain (rest looked up from reference TRBV5-1 and TRBJ1-2): KAGVTQTPRYLIKTRGQQVTLSCSPISGHRSVSWYQQTPGQGLQFLFEYFSETQRNKGNFPGRFSGRQFSNSRSEMNVSTLELGDSALYLCASSLGQGGYGYTFGSGTRLTVV.

The rearrangement links TRBV18 to TRBJ2-7; 12 nucleotides align to TRBD2. The CDR3 is made up of 15 amino acids. Germline values: CDR1 KGHSH, CDR2 LQKENI. V lost 0 bases and J lost 7; bases outside the gene matches: 4. CDR3 in amino acids: CASSPPTSGRTEQYF. CDR3 DNA sequence: TGTGCCAGCTCACCACCGACTAGCGGGAGAACAGAGCAGTACTTC.

This clone was observed a few times. This chain connects TRBV18 to TRBJ1-1; 7 positions agree with TRBD1. There are 14 residues in the CDR3. CDR1 and CDR2 (germline): KGHSH, LQKENI. With V trimmed by 0 bases and J by 4 bases, 2 bases remained unmatched. CDR3 region: CASSPPEGATEAFF. Here the CDR3 DNA reads TGTGCCAGCTCACCACCGGAGGGGGCCACTGAAGCTTTCTTT. The full variable domain, completed using reference TRBV18 and TRBJ1-1, is NAGVMQNPRHLVRRRGQEARLRCSPMKGHSHVYWYRQLPEEGLKFMVYLQKENIIDESGMPKERFSAEFPKEGPSILRIQQVVRGDSAAYFCASSPPEGATEAFFGQGTRLTVV.

V usage is TRBV15 and J usage is TRBJ2-7, with D perhaps TRBD2 (6 bases). The CDR3 runs 15 residues. CDR1 and CDR2 from the germline V gene are LNHNV and YYDKDF (reference sequence). Between the trimmed V and J ends, which lost 5 bases and 4 bases, there was a span of 18 bases. CDR3 sequence reads: CATSPFREQPYEQYF. For the CDR3, the DNA is TGTGCCACCAGCCCCTTCCGGGAGCAACCGTACGAGCAGTACTTC.

Of note for this clone: Other DNA sequences in this sample translate to the same CDR3. The chain has TRBV7-2 and TRBJ2-7, with 9 bases identical to TRBD2. The CDR3 loop spans 14 amino acids. After removal of 4 bases from V and 3 bases from J, the junction contained 4 bases not matched to a gene. Germline V lookup: CDR1 SGHTA, CDR2 FQGNSA. The CDR3 spells CASSSGLAGYEQYF. The CDR3 DNA sequence: TGTGCCAGCAGCTCGGGACTAGCAGGCTACGAGCAGTACTTC.

The rearrangement uses TRBV3-1 (or the pseudogene TRBV3-2) and TRBJ2-2; D is unclear. V was clipped by 0 bases and J by 6 bases, with 14 bases between them. From germline, CDR1 is LGHDT and CDR2 YNNKEL (reference sequence). CDR3 length equals 16 residues. The CDR3 nucleotides read TGTGCCAGCAGCCAAGATCTTGCGTATCCCTCCGGGGAGCTGTTTTTT. Encoded protein: CASSQDLAYPSGELFF.

This clone was seen a few times. This chain connects TRBV2 to TRBJ2-6; the D gene is possibly TRBD1 (5 bases). V was cut by 3 bases and J by 0 bases, with 9 bases left in between. This CDR3 has 16 amino acids. Per the germline V gene, CDR1 is SNHLY and CDR2 is FYNNEI. The CDR3 region is CASSEGQLSGANVLTF. The CDR3, as DNA: TGTGCCAGCAGTGAGGGGCAGCTCTCTGGGGCCAACGTCCTGACTTTC.

This chain connects TRBV24-1 to TRBJ2-7, with 7 bases lining up with TRBD1. CDR1 and CDR2 from the germline V gene are KGHDR and SFDVKD. V dropped 6 bases and J dropped 4; count of bases not matched to a gene: 11. The CDR3 length is 15 residues. CDR3 loop: CATSFDRGPTYEQYF. CDR3 coding DNA: TGTGCCACCAGTTTTGATAGGGGGCCTACATACGAGCAGTACTTC.

The CDR3 DNA sequence: TGCGCCAGCAGCTACCCGGGACAGGACTCTGGAAACACCATATATTTT. Protein: CASSYPGQDSGNTIYF. The genes are TRBV4-1 and TRBJ1-3, with TRBD1 matching over 8 bases. The V gene end was trimmed by 5 bases and the J gene end by 0 bases; junction bases not matched to a gene: 6. CDR3 length: 16 residues. Germline assignment: CDR1 MGHRA and CDR2 YSYEKL.

The V gene is TRBV4-3, the J gene TRBJ2-5; tentative D call: TRBD2 (5 bases). CDR1 LGHNA and CDR2 YSLEER come from the germline V gene. The CDR3 is made up of 18 amino acids. V was clipped by 3 bases and J by 4 bases, with 24 bases between them. The DNA for the CDR3 is TGCGCCAGCAGCCAGGATACCGGGAACCCAGAGCAAGGAGAGACCCAGTACTTC. Encoded protein: CASSQDTGNPEQGETQYF.